This T cell receptor beta chain was sequenced for a study of blood T cell repertoires in COVID-19 (dated by TCRdb to about 2020). For the study in its entirety: The collaborator samples originated in the United States, Italy and Spain and spanned the acute and convalescent phases of COVID-19. The repertoires were made available in a free public database intended to serve as a resource for research on the immune response to SARS-CoV-2. The material from the prospective study consisted of cDNA or gDNA derived from T cells, B-cell-depleted T cells, or PBMCs. The sample metadata nearly always contained a de-identified subject ID, COVID-19 status, age in years and sex. The samples were drawn from two sources: the first 160 participants of the ongoing ImmuneRACE study, and 1,000 to 1,500 subjects contributed by 6 global collaborators. Where available, HLA class I and class II types were obtained from metadata supplied by the sample provider rather than from assay-based typing. Deeply sampled blood TCRbeta repertoires from subjects exposed to, actively infected with, or recovered from COVID-19 were included in the dataset. Study-level results and caveats: How much clinical and demographic metadata was included differed by source and by participant, and the metadata was provided uncurated.

TCRbeta CDR3 regions were amplified from genomic DNA by means of the immunoSEQ Assay, a bias-controlled multiplex PCR. Under the source paper's analysis protocol: Nucleated cell counts per sample were estimated from amplification of reference gene primers within the assay. Sequence reads were collapsed and filtered to measure the absolute abundance of every unique TCRbeta CDR3 rearrangement. For each sample, productive Simpson clonality was calculated by taking the square root of Simpson's diversity index across productive rearrangements. TCRdb's version of the immuneACCESS table is confined to in-frame rearrangements and falls short of the full clone set. An unresolved V gene accounts for under half of the shortfall where checked; the remainder is of unknown origin. The V and J calls and clone size come from that table; D and trimming were worked out from the DNA. Present in this sample are under 250,000 clones, 82% of which were seen just once. Jointly, the top ten make up about 3.6% of the sample.

Whole blood was collected in K2EDTA tubes by collaborating institutions according to the institutions' own protocols. For TCRbeta analysis, collaborators shipped samples in one of three forms: frozen whole blood, isolated PBMCs, or DNA extracted from either of those sample types. As concerns this clone: Its antigen specificity is not known. Within one base of it there is no much larger clone, and no base qualities were kept.

The TCR sequence derives from a woman older than 75 with acute or convalescent COVID-19. The specimen was peripheral blood.

The bases are TGTGCCAGCTCACCTCAAGCAGGGGGCACAGATACGCAGTATTTT. Protein translation: CASSPQAGGTDTQYF. This sequence uses TRBV18 and TRBJ2-3; the D gene is perhaps TRBD1, on 6 matching bases. The CDR3, cysteine through phenylalanine, is 15 amino acids long. This entry keeps only the CDR3 DNA: 45 bases, framed from base 1. According to the germline V gene, CDR1 reads KGHSH and CDR2 reads LQKENI. V is reduced by 3 bases and J by 1 base, leaving a spacing of 11 bases between them.